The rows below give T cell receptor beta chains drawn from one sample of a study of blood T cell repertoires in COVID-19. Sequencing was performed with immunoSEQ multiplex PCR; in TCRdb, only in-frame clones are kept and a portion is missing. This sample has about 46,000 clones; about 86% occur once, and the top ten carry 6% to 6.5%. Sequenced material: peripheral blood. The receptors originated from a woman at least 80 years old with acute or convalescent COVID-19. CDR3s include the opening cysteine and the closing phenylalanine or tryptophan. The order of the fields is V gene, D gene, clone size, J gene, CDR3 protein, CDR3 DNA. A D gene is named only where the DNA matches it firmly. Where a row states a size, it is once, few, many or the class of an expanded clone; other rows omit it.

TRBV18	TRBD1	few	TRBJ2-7	CASGGTGSSEQYF	TGTGCCAGTGGGGGGACAGGGAGTAGCGAGCAGTACTTC
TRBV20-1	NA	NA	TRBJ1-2	CSAGESNYGYTF	TGCAGTGCTGGTGAGAGTAACTATGGCTACACCTTC
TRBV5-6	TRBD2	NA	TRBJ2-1	CASSDSGLAGSYNEQFF	TGTGCCAGCAGCGATTCGGGACTAGCGGGGTCCTACAATGAGCAGTTCTTC
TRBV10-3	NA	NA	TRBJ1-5	CAISPGQYSNQPQHF	TGTGCCATCAGCCCCGGACAGTATAGCAATCAGCCCCAGCATTTT
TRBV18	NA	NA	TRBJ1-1	CASSPRTALTEAFF	TGTGCCAGCTCACCTAGGACAGCCCTTACTGAAGCTTTCTTT
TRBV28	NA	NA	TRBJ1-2	CASREASRGYGYTF	TGTGCCAGCAGGGAGGCAAGTCGGGGGTATGGCTACACCTTC
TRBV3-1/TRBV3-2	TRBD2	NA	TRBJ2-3	CASRVSGGRTDTQYF	TGTGCCAGCAGAGTGAGCGGGGGACGCACAGATACGCAGTATTTT
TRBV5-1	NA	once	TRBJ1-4	CASSLYGEEGEKLFF	TGCGCCAGCAGCTTGTATGGGGAGGAGGGTGAAAAACTGTTTTTT
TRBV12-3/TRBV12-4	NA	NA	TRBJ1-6	CASRNRASPLHF	TGTGCCAGCAGGAACAGGGCCTCACCCCTCCACTTT
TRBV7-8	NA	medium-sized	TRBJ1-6	CASSLVSSYNSPLHF	TGTGCCAGCAGCTTAGTTAGCTCCTATAATTCACCCCTCCACTTT
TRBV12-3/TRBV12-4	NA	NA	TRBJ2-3	CASSLTSTDTQYF	TGTGCCAGCAGTTTAACTAGCACAGATACGCAGTATTTT
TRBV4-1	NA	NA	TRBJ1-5	CASSQDLVGDQPQHF	TGCGCCAGCAGCCAAGATTTGGTTGGAGATCAGCCCCAGCATTTT
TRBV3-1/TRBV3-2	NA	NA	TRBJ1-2	CASSPAGGYGYTF	TGTGCCAGCAGCCCAGCGGGGGGCTATGGCTACACCTTC
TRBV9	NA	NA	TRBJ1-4	CASSVGPGGGNEKLFF	TGTGCCAGCAGCGTAGGTCCGGGGGGAGGTAATGAAAAACTGTTTTTT
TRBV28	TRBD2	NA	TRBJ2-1	CASSPSSGGKNEQFF	TGTGCCAGCAGTCCCTCTAGCGGGGGGAAAAATGAGCAGTTCTTC
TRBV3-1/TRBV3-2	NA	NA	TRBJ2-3	CASSQSGGGGTQYF	TGTGCCAGCAGCCAATCGGGGGGCGGGGGTACGCAGTATTTT
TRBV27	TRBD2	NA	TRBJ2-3	CASSSSGATSTDTQYF	TGTGCCAGCAGTAGTAGCGGGGCAACTAGCACAGATACGCAGTATTTT
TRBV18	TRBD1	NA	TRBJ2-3	CASSLGQGQTDTQYF	TGTGCCAGCTCACTGGGACAGGGGCAGACAGATACGCAGTATTTT
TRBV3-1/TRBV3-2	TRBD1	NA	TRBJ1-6	CASSADRGGSPLHF	TGTGCCAGCAGCGCCGACAGGGGAGGTTCACCCCTCCACTTT
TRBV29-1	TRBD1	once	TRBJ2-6	CSVTDRVSSGANVLTF	TGCAGCGTCACCGACAGGGTGAGCTCTGGGGCCAACGTCCTGACTTTC